This T cell receptor beta chain was captured in a study of graft-versus-host responses after intestinal transplantation. Background on the study: Recipients underwent multivisceral, liver-intestinal, or isolated intestinal transplants. Overall study results and limits: Early HvG declines after transplant were associated with peak circulating GvH clone levels. Patients with graft-donor T cell macrochimerism had high graft-versus-host to host-versus-graft clonal ratios in allografts.

Trimming removed 5 bases from V and 6 bases from J; junction bases left unmatched: 16. Looked up from germline, CDR1 is MGHRA and CDR2 is YSYEKL. The CDR3 runs 16 residues. Concerning this clone: What it binds is unknown.

Sequenced by immunoSEQ multiplex PCR; TCRdb stores in-frame clones only, minus some. The sample yields about 93,000 clones, approximately 95% seen once. The receptor comes from a human donor who received an intestinal transplant. The material sequenced was unstimulated CD8+ T cells sorted from spleen or lymph node cells, taken before intestinal transplant. The genes are TRBV4-1 and TRBJ2-7, with 7 bases fitting TRBD1. CDR3 coding DNA: TGCGCCAGCAGCGGAGAGACAGGGAAGGTGACCTGCGAGCAGTACTTC. Its protein product is CASSGETGKVTCEQYF.